This T cell receptor beta chain comes out of a study of T cell repertoires in cytomegalovirus infection. Overall study context: HLA-C-restricted CMV epitopes, recently identified, and well-studied HLA-B-restricted ones were used by the study.

Via MiXCR, TCRdb re-called the reads, giving one row per CDR3 protein. The sample lists about 890,000 distinct CDR3 sequences; around 32% were seen once. J lost 5 bases, V lost 6 bases, and 10 bases had no gene match. The length of the CDR3 is 16 residues. Per germline, CDR1 SNHLY and CDR2 FYNNEI. About this clonotype: No antigen is known for it.

Whole-study findings and limits: HLA-C-restricted CMV clonotypes gave the most frequent clonotype in two of eight donors.

The TCR originated in a human donor in good health (CMV status not recorded). Some clones in this sample may be carry-over from other donors' samples. The V gene is TRBV2, the J gene TRBJ1-5; TRBD1 matches at 10 bases. Source: cultured CD8+ T cells from PBMCs, taken from culture after CMV antigen stimulation. CDR3 amino acids: CASSHTTGTGDQPQHF. The CDR3 nucleotides read TGTGCCAGCAGCCATACGACCGGGACAGGGGATCAGCCCCAGCATTTT.